This T cell receptor beta chain was captured in a study of blood T cell repertoires in COVID-19. Sequencing was performed with immunoSEQ multiplex PCR; in TCRdb, only in-frame clones are kept and a portion is missing. The sample lists 200,000 to 300,000 clones; around 89% were seen once. This CDR3 is 13 amino acids long. The germline CDR1 and CDR2 sequences are SSHAT and FNYEAQ (reference sequence). Everyone who took part was 18 to 89 years old, and they came from 20 to 25 US areas. This receptor was taken from a woman between 40 and 50 years old with acute COVID-19. The sequencing input was PBMCs or T cells enriched from blood (not recorded which). V usage is TRBV7-7 and J usage is TRBJ2-2; a weak D match, TRBD2 (5 bases). The CDR3 spells CASRRGNTGELFF. CDR3 nucleotides: TGTGCTAGCCGCCGGGGAAACACCGGGGAGCTGTTTTTT.